The rows below give T cell receptor beta chains drawn from one sample of a study of regulatory T cells in long-lasting Graves disease. TCRdb independently ran MiXCR on the multiplex PCR reads; one entry per CDR3 protein. The sample records roughly 400,000 distinct CDR3 sequences, 20% being singletons. The sequenced sample was peripheral blood mononuclear cells (PBMCs), obtained when the disease was refractory, from a patient treated with antithyroid drugs. The source of these receptors is a female donor with Graves disease. The CDR3 runs from the conserved cysteine through the conserved F or W. The D gene is left open where the match is weak. The size entry is marked missing in some rows and otherwise reads once, few, many or a size class.

clone size	V gene	D gene	J gene	CDR3 protein	CDR3 DNA
.	TRBV19	TRBD1	TRBJ2-7	CASRPQGRSYEQYF	TGTGCCAGTAGGCCACAGGGGCGCTCCTACGAGCAGTACTTC
many	TRBV27	.	TRBJ1-5	CASSSSGFQPQHF	TGTGCCAGCAGTTCGTCAGGGTTCCAGCCCCAGCATTTT
.	TRBV4-3	.	TRBJ2-7	CASSQEVGLTYEQYF	TGCGCCAGCAGCCAAGAGGTCGGCCTAACCTACGAGCAGTACTTC
once	TRBV19	.	TRBJ2-2	CASSMGALGNTGELFF	TGTGCCAGTAGTATGGGGGCTTTGGGTAACACCGGGGAGCTGTTTTTT
many	TRBV20-1	.	TRBJ2-7	CSARGSYEQYF	TGCAGTGCTAGAGGCAGCTACGAGCAGTACTTC
few	TRBV3-1	.	TRBJ2-2	CASSSNPLFYRHNTGELFF	TGTGCCAGCAGCTCCAATCCACTGTTCTACAGGCACAACACCGGGGAGCTGTTTTTT
.	TRBV20-1	.	TRBJ2-5	CSVGSEYQETQYF	TGCAGTGTGGGCTCGGAGTACCAAGAGACCCAGTACTTC
many	TRBV28	.	TRBJ1-1	CASSLKGQIVAEAFF	TGTGCCAGCAGTTTAAAGGGACAAATCGTTGCTGAAGCTTTCTTT
.	TRBV9	.	TRBJ2-5	CASSVGVGETQYF	TGTGCCAGCAGCGTAGGAGTTGGAGAGACCCAGTACTTC
.	TRBV7-2	TRBD1	TRBJ2-5	CASSLDQGARETQYF	TGTGCCAGCAGCTTAGACCAGGGGGCGAGGGAGACCCAGTACTTC
.	TRBV5-1	.	TRBJ1-1	CASSGGGLNTEAFF	TGCGCCAGCAGCGGGGGGGGGTTGAACACTGAAGCTTTCTTT
few	TRBV14	.	TRBJ1-2	CASSLIRGGSGYTF	TGTGCCAGCAGCCTCATAAGAGGGGGATCGGGCTACACCTTC
few	TRBV19	.	TRBJ2-7	CASRIAGQGGPYEQYF	TGTGCCAGTAGGATAGCAGGACAAGGTGGACCCTACGAGCAGTACTTC
many	TRBV7-2	TRBD2	TRBJ2-7	CASSLREGPKYEQYF	TGTGCCAGCAGCTTGCGGGAGGGCCCAAAGTACGAGCAGTACTTC
many	TRBV7-2	.	TRBJ2-7	CASSPTGGGKREQYF	TGTGCCAGCAGCCCGACCGGAGGGGGGAAGAGGGAGCAGTACTTC
.	TRBV7-9	.	TRBJ2-4	CASSPSDF	TGTGCCAGCAGCCCTAGTGACTTC
few	TRBV4-1	.	TRBJ1-3	CASSQAGFSGNTIYF	TGCGCCAGCAGCCAAGCAGGTTTCTCTGGAAACACCATATATTTT
.	TRBV27	.	TRBJ2-7	CASSQPGTHYEQYF	TGTGCCAGCAGCCAACCCGGGACCCACTACGAGCAGTACTTC
many	TRBV6-5	.	TRBJ2-5	CASSYSDKGHQETQYF	TGTGCCAGCAGTTACTCGGACAAGGGCCACCAAGAGACCCAGTACTTC
.	TRBV3-1	.	TRBJ2-7	CASSKAGRPYEQYF	TGTGCCAGCAGCAAAGCGGGCCGACCCTACGAGCAGTACTTC
few	TRBV28	.	TRBJ2-2	CASSFRTGRGTGELFF	TGTGCCAGCAGTTTCCGAACCGGGAGAGGGACCGGGGAGCTGTTTTTT
few	TRBV11-2	TRBD2	TRBJ2-1	CASSLTGGYNEQFF	TGTGCCAGCAGCTTGACGGGAGGGTACAATGAGCAGTTCTTC
few	TRBV24-1	.	TRBJ2-1	CATLGNNEQFF	TGTGCCACCTTAGGTAACAATGAGCAGTTCTTC
.	TRBV20-1	TRBD2	TRBJ2-3	CSARDPWASGRADTQYF	TGCAGTGCCAGAGACCCCTGGGCTAGCGGGAGGGCGGATACGCAGTATTTT
many	TRBV6-2/TRBV6-3	.	TRBJ2-5	CASRNSETQYF	TGTGCCAGCAGAAACAGCGAGACCCAGTACTTC
.	TRBV7-2	TRBD1	TRBJ1-3	CASSSQGGTGSGNTIYF	TGTGCCAGCAGCTCCCAAGGCGGGACAGGCTCTGGAAACACCATATATTTT
.	TRBV19	.	TRBJ1-5	CASSRPPRVSNQPQHF	TGTGCCAGTAGTCGTCCCCCACGGGTTAGCAATCAGCCCCAGCATTTT
.	TRBV28	TRBD1	TRBJ1-1	CASTLQGAETEAFF	TGTGCCAGCACCCTACAGGGGGCTGAGACTGAAGCTTTCTTT
.	TRBV7-9	.	TRBJ1-2	CASSLAAGRLDKFYGYTF	TGTGCCAGCAGCTTAGCCGCTGGACGATTAGACAAGTTCTATGGCTACACCTTC
many	TRBV20-1	TRBD1	TRBJ1-6	CSASPGQGYNSPLHF	TGCAGTGCTAGCCCGGGACAGGGCTACAATTCACCCCTCCACTTT
many	TRBV6-2/TRBV6-3	.	TRBJ2-5	CASSYPGRSGQETQYF	TGTGCCAGCAGTTATCCTGGACGGAGCGGGCAAGAGACCCAGTACTTC
many	TRBV20-1	.	TRBJ1-6	CSARDDRLSYNSPLHF	TGCAGTGCTAGAGATGACAGACTCTCCTATAATTCACCCCTCCACTTT
.	TRBV20-1	.	TRBJ1-6	CSAVEGGNSPLHF	TGCAGTGCTGTCGAGGGTGGTAATTCACCCCTCCACTTT
many	TRBV20-1	TRBD2	TRBJ2-7	CSARDLSGRYDEQYF	TGCAGTGCTAGAGACCTAAGCGGGAGGTACGACGAGCAGTACTTC
few	TRBV6-1	TRBD2	TRBJ2-2	CASSFTSGFTGELFF	TGTGCCAGCAGCTTTACTAGCGGTTTTACCGGGGAGCTGTTTTTT
few	TRBV20-1	.	TRBJ1-6	CSAPIYNSPLHF	TGCAGTGCTCCTATTTATAATTCACCCCTCCACTTT
many	TRBV2	TRBD1	TRBJ1-6	CASSEAGQESSPLHF	TGTGCCAGCAGTGAAGCGGGACAGGAAAGCTCACCCCTCCACTTT
.	TRBV25-1	.	TRBJ1-6	CASSARGSHNSPLHF	TGTGCCAGCAGTGCCAGGGGCTCCCATAATTCACCCCTCCACTTT
few	TRBV5-8	TRBD2	TRBJ2-7	CASSYQTSFFNEQYF	TGTGCCAGCAGCTACCAGACTAGCTTCTTCAACGAGCAGTACTTC
many	TRBV10-3	.	TRBJ2-7	CAISDYVSREGATGAYSYEQYF	TGTGCCATCAGTGACTATGTTTCGAGGGAGGGGGCGACGGGAGCTTACTCCTACGAGCAGTACTTC
.	TRBV19	.	TRBJ2-2	CASSILGGTGELFF	TGTGCCAGTAGTATTTTGGGCGGCACCGGGGAGCTGTTTTTT
.	TRBV9	.	TRBJ1-5	CASSVSESNQPQHF	TGTGCCAGCAGCGTAAGTGAAAGCAATCAGCCCCAGCATTTT
few	TRBV27	.	TRBJ2-7	CASSLDWSSYEQYF	TGTGCCAGCAGTTTAGACTGGAGCTCCTACGAGCAGTACTTC
.	TRBV7-6	.	TRBJ1-4	CASSLGRGSNEKLFF	TGTGCCAGCAGCTTAGGCAGGGGCTCTAATGAAAAACTGTTTTTT